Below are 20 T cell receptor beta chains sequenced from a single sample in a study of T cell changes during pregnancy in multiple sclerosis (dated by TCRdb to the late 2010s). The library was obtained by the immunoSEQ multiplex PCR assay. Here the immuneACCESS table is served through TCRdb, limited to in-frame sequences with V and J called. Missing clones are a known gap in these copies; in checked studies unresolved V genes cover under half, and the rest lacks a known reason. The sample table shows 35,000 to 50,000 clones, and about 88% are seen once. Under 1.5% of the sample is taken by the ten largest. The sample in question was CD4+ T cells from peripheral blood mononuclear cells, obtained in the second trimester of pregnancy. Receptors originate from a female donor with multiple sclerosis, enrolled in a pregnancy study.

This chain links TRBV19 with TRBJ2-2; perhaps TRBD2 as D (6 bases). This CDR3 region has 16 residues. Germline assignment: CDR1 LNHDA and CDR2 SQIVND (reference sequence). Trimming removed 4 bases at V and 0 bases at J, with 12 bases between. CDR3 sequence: CASSSSGGSNTGELFF. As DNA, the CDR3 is TGTGCCAGTAGTAGTTCCGGAGGGTCGAACACCGGGGAGCTGTTTTTT.

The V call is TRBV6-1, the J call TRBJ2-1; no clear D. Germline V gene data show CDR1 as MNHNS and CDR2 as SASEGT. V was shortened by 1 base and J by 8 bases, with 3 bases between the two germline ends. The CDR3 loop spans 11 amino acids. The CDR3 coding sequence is TGTGCCAGCAGTGAAGTCTATGAGCAGTTCTTC. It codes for CASSEVYEQFF.

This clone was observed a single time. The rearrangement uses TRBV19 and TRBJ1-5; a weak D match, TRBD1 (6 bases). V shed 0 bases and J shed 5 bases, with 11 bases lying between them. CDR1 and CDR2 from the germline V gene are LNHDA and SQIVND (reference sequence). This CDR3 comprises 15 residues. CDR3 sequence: CASSIEGRGDQPQHF. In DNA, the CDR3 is TGTGCCAGTAGTATAGAAGGCAGGGGTGATCAGCCCCAGCATTTT.

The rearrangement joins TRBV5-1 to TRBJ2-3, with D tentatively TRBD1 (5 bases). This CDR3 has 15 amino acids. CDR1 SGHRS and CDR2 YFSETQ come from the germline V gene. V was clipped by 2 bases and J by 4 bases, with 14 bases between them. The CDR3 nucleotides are TGCGCCAGCAGCTTTTTGTCAGGGTTAGCAGATACGCAGTATTTT. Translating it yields CASSFLSGLADTQYF.

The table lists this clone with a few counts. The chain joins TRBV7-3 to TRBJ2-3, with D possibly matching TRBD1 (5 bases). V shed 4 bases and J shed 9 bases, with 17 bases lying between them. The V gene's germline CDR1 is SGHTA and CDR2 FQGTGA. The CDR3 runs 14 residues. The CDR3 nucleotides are TGTGCCAGCAGCTCAACAGGCCCATCCAGGACGCAGTATTTT. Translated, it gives CASSSTGPSRTQYF.

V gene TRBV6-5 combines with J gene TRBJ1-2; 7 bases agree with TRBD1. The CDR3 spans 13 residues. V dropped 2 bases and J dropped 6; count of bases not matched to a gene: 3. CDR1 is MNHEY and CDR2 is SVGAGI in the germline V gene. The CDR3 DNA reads TGTGCCAGCAGTTACCGACAGGGTCATGGCTACACCTTC. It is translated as CASSYRQGHGYTF.

DNA of the CDR3: TGTGCCAGCAGCTTCCTAGCGGGCAACTACAATGAGCAGTTCTTC. Protein product: CASSFLAGNYNEQFF. The J gene is TRBJ2-1, the V gene TRBV9, with TRBD2 identical over 8 bases. J lost 3 bases, V lost 4 bases, and 6 bases had no gene match. The CDR3 is 15 amino acids. Germline-derived CDR1 and CDR2 are SGDLS and YYNGEE.

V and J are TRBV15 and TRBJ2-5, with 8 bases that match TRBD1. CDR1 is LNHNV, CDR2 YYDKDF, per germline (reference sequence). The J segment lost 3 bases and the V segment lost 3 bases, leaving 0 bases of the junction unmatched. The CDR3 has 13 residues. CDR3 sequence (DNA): TGTGCCACCAGCAGGGGACAGGAAGAGACCCAGTACTTC. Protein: CATSRGQEETQYF.

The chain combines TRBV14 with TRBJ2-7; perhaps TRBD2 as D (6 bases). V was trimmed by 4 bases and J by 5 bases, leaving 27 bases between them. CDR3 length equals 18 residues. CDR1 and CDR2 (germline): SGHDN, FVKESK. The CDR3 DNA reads TGTGCCAGCAGCCTAAGATCCGGGGGAGACCTTCGGTCCCACGAGCAGTACTTC. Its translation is CASSLRSGGDLRSHEQYF.

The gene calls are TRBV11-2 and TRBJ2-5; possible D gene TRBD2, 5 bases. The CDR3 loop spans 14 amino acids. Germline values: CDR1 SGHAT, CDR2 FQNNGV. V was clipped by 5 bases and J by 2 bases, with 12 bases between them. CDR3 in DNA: TGTGCCAGCAGCCCACGGGGAAGGCAAGAGACCCAGTACTTC. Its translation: CASSPRGRQETQYF.

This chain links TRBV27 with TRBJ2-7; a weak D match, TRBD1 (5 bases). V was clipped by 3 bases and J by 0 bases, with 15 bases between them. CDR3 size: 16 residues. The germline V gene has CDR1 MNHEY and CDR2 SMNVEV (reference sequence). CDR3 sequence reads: CASSFSSQDPSYEQYF. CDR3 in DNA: TGTGCCAGCAGTTTCTCCTCACAGGACCCCTCCTACGAGCAGTACTTC.

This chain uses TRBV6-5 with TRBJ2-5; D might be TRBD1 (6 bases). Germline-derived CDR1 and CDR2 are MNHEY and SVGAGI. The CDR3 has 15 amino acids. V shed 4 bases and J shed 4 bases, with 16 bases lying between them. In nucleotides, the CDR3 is TGTGCCAGCAGTTCCCTTCGAACACAGGGAGAGACCCAGTACTTC. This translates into CASSSLRTQGETQYF.

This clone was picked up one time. CDR3 in DNA: TGTGCCAGCAGTTTTTGGGGCATCAACACCGGGGAGCTGTTTTTT. Its protein product is CASSFWGINTGELFF. V gene TRBV28 combines with J gene TRBJ2-2, with D perhaps matching TRBD1 (5 bases). CDR3 length equals 15 residues. V gave up 3 bases and J gave up 2 bases, with 10 bases separating them. CDR1 MDHEN and CDR2 SYDVKM come from the germline V gene. The full variable domain, its missing parts supplied by reference TRBV28 and TRBJ2-2, is DVKVTQSSRYLVKRTGEKVFLECVQDMDHENMFWYRQDPGLGLRLIYFSYDVKMKEKGDIPEGYSVSREKKERFSLILESASTNQTSMYLCASSFWGINTGELFFGEGSRLTVL.

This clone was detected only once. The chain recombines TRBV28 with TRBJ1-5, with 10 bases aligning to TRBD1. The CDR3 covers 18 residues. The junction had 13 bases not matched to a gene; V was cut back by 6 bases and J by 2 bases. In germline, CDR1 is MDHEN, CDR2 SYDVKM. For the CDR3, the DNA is TGTGCCAGCAGCTCAAGACAGGGGGCGCGATTGGGCAATCAGCCCCAGCATTTT. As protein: CASSSRQGARLGNQPQHF.

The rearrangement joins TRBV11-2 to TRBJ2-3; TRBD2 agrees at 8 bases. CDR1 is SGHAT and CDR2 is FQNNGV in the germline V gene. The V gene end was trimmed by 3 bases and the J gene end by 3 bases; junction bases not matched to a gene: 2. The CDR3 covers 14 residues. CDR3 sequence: CASSFTSGTDTQYF. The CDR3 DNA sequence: TGTGCCAGCAGCTTTACTAGCGGTACAGATACGCAGTATTTT.

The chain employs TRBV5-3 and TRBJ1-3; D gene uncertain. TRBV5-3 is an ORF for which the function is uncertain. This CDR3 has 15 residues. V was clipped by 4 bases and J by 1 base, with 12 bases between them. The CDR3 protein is CARSAEQNSGNTIYF. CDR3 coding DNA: TGTGCCAGAAGCGCCGAACAGAATTCTGGAAACACCATATATTTT.

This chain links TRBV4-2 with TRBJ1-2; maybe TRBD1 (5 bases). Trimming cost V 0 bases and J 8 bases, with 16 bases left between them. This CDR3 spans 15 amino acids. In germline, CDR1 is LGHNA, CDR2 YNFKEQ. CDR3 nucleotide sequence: TGTGCCAGCAGCCAAGACGGAGGGGACCTCGGCGGCTACACCTTC. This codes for CASSQDGGDLGGYTF.

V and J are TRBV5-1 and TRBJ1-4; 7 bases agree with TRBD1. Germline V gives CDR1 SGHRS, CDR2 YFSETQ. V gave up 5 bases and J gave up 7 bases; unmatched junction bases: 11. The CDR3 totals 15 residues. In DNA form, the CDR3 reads TGCGCCAGCAGTCCACGGGACAGTTTTTCTGAAAAACTGTTTTTT. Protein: CASSPRDSFSEKLFF. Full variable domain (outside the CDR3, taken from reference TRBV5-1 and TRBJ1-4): KAGVTQTPRYLIKTRGQQVTLSCSPISGHRSVSWYQQTPGQGLQFLFEYFSETQRNKGNFPGRFSGRQFSNSRSEMNVSTLELGDSALYLCASSPRDSFSEKLFFGSGTQLSVL.

CDR3 amino acids: CASSARGGPDTQYF. DNA of the CDR3: TGTGCCAGCAGTGCAAGGGGGGGCCCGGATACGCAGTATTTT. The chain joins TRBV14 to TRBJ2-3; D is possibly TRBD2 (7 bases). Germline V CDR1 and CDR2: SGHDN, FVKESK. V shed 6 bases and J shed 6 bases, with 16 bases lying between them. The CDR3 loop spans 14 amino acids.

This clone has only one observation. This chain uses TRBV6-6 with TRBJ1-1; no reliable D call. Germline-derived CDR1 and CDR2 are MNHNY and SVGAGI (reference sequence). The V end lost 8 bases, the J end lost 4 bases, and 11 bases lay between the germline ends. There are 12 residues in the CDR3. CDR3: CASWTRTTEAFF. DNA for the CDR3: TGTGCCAGCTGGACTAGAACCACTGAAGCTTTCTTT.